This TCR beta chain was obtained from a study of molecular identifiers for immune sequencing clone quantification. The overall study: Replicate runs used RNA from roughly 18,000 or 92,000 naive CD8 cells, which was split five ways into aliquots, and four of those aliquots were then sequenced.

Each CDR3 protein gets one entry after TCRdb re-called the PCR reads with MiXCR. The sample includes 300,000 to 350,000 distinct CDR3 sequences, 20% to 25% of them seen just once. From germline, CDR1 is SGHAT and CDR2 FQNNGV. This CDR3 contains 15 residues. V was clipped by 2 bases and J by 0 bases, with 5 bases between them. This clonotype was counted only a few times. The chain combines TRBV11-2 with TRBJ1-6; D unclear. The receptor was derived from a human donor in good health. Some libraries in this study had Jurkat cell RNA spiked in. The material sequenced was naive CD8+ T cells from blood, with Jurkat cell RNA spiked in. The subset: FACS-sorted CD8+CD4-CCR7+CD45RA+ naive T cells. CDR3 amino acids: CASSLTGSYNSPLHF. CDR3 sequence (DNA): TGTGCCAGCAGCTTAACGGGCTCCTATAATTCACCCCTCCACTTT.